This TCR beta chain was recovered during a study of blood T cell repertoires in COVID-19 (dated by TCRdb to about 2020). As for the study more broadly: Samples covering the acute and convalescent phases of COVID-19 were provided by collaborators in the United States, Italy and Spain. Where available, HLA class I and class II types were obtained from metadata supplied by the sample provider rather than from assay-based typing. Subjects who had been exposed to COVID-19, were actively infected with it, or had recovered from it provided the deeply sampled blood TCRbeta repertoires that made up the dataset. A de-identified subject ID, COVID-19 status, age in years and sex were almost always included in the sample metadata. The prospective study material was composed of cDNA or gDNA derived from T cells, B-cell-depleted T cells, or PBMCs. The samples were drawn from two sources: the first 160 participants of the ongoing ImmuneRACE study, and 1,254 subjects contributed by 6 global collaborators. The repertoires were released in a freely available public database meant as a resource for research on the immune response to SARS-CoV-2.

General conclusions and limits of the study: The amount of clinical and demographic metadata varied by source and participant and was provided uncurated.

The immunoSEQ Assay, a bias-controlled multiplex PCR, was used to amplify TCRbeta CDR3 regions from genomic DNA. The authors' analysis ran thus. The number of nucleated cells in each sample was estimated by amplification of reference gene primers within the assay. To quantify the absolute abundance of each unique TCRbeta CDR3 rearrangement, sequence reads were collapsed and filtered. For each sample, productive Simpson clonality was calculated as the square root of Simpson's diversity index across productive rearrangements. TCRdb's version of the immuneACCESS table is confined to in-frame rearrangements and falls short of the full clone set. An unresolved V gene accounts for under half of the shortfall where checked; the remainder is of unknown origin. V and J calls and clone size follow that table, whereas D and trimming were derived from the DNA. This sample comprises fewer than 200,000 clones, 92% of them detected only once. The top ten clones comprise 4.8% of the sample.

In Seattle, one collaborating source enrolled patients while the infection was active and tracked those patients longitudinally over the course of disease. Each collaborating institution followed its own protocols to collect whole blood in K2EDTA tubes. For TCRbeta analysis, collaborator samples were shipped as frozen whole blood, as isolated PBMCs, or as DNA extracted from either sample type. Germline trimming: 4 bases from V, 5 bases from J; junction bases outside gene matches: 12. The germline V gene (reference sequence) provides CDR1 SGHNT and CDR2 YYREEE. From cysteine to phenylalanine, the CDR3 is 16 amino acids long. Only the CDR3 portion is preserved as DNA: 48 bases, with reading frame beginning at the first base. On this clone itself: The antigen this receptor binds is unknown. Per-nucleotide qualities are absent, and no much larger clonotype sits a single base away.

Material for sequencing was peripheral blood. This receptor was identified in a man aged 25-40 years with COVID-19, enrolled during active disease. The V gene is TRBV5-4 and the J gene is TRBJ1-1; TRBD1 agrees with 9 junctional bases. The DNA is TGTGCCAGCAGCCCGCCGGGACAGGGTTTTTTTACTGAAGCTTTCTTT. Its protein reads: CASSPPGQGFFTEAFF.